The T cell receptor (beta chain) described here comes from a study of CD4 T cells in relation to SARS-CoV-2 and coronaviruses. Study in general: Crossreactive spike epitopes shared across donors were mapped to their HLA restriction.

Germline V CDR1 and CDR2: LGHDT, YNNKEL (reference sequence). This CDR3 has 14 residues. V lost 4 bases and J 6 bases, leaving 16 bases between the germline ends. CD4+ T cells from unexposed donors were obtained before the COVID-19 pandemic (2011-2018). After roughly ten days of culture, CD4+ T cells were isolated. Unexposed-donor CD4+ T cells were probed with SARS-CoV-2 S/N and four cold-coronavirus spikes, cells permitting. Regarding the study as a whole: Roughly 65% of donors had memory CD4+ clonotypes crossrecognizing SARS-CoV-2 and common cold coronavirus spike.

As to this clone: Its antigen is not identified.

Data came from immunoSEQ multiplex PCR; TCRdb stores just in-frame clones and leaves some out. The table includes nearly 30,000 clones, approximately 76% detected once. The sequenced sample consisted of CD4+ T cells from PBMCs, cultured in vitro. The rearrangement joins TRBV3-1 (or the pseudogene TRBV3-2) to TRBJ2-7; D may be TRBD1 (6 bases). The source of this sequence is a human donor in good health. The CDR3: CASSLVGRGAEQYF. For the CDR3, the DNA is TGTGCCAGCAGCCTGGTGGGCAGGGGTGCCGAGCAGTACTTC.